One and the same sample provided the 2 T cell receptor beta chains below, sequenced in a study of blood T cell repertoires in COVID-19. TCRdb keeps only in-frame clones here, not all; method: immunoSEQ multiplex PCR. This table holds some 75,000 clones, around 80% found once. Sequences were obtained from peripheral blood. Receptor source: a man between 50 and 59 years old with COVID-19, enrolled during active disease.

The chain has TRBV19 and TRBJ2-1; a possible D gene is TRBD2 (6 bases). Trimming stripped 3 bases from V and 6 bases from J, with 24 bases between. The CDR3 length is 18 residues. The germline CDR1 and CDR2 sequences are LNHDA and SQIVND (reference sequence). For the CDR3, the DNA is TGTGCCAGTAGTATGGTGTCGGGCGGGATTCGGCCGTCCAATGAGCAGTTCTTC. Amino acid sequence: CASSMVSGGIRPSNEQFF. The entire variable domain, with the rest obtained from reference TRBV19 and TRBJ2-1, is as follows: DGGITQSPKYLFRKEGQNVTLSCEQNLNHDAMYWYRQDPGQGLRLIYYSQIVNDFQKGDIAEGYSVSREKKESFPLTVTSAQKNPTAFYLCASSMVSGGIRPSNEQFFGPGTRLTVL.

J is TRBJ2-7 and V is TRBV5-6; 7 nucleotides match TRBD2. Germline-derived CDR1 and CDR2 are SGHDT and YYEEEE. Trimming cost V 6 bases and J 4 bases; bases outside gene matches: 4. The CDR3 runs to 12 residues. The CDR3 here is CASTLGGYEQYF. CDR3 DNA: TGTGCCAGCACCCTGGGAGGGTACGAGCAGTACTTC.